The 8 T cell receptor delta chains below all came from one sample that was sequenced in a study of gamma-delta T cells after stem cell transplantation. TCRdb reanalyzed the RT-PCR reads using CATT. The sample data list about two dozen delta-chain clones. Specimen: gamma-delta T cells. The receptors were sampled from a human donor. It is not recorded whose cells these are; they may come from a transplant donor. This table probably holds off-target reads from a library built for another chain.

This clone was seen a few times. The chain joins TRDV2 to TRDJ1; 10 bases align to TRDD3. The CDR3 runs to 17 residues. The germline gives CDR1 GEAIGNYY, CDR2 EKD. With 1 base clipped from V and 4 bases from J, the junction kept 11 bases outside the gene matches. This CDR3 reads CACDTVGGYGIRDKLIF. The CDR3 coding sequence is TGTGCCTGTGACACGGTCGGGGGATACGGCATTCGCGATAAACTCATCTTT.

This clone was recorded a few times. The rearrangement uses TRDV2 and TRDJ3, with TRDD3 matching over 12 bases. Trimming at V came to 0 bases and at J to 7 bases, leaving 12 bases not matched to a gene. The CDR3 loop spans 20 amino acids. Germline-derived CDR1 and CDR2 are GEAIGNYY and EKD. The CDR3: CACDTADLGDTHKDTRQMFF. The CDR3 DNA follows: TGTGCCTGTGACACCGCAGACCTGGGGGATACGCATAAAGACACCCGACAGATGTTTTTC.

The chain carries TRDV2 and TRDJ1, with TRDD3 as a possible D gene (6 bases). The length of the CDR3 is 15 residues. V gave up 3 bases and J gave up 0 bases, with 13 bases separating them. In germline, CDR1 is GEAIGNYY, CDR2 EKD. The CDR3 DNA sequence: TGTGCCTGTGACCCACTTGGGGGTTACACCGATAAACTCATCTTT. It encodes CACDPLGGYTDKLIF.

J is TRDJ1 and V is TRDV2; the match to TRDD3 covers 11 bases. Germline V gene sequence: CDR1 GEAIGNYY, CDR2 EKD. V gave up 0 bases and J gave up 0 bases; unmatched junction bases: 23. The CDR3 runs to 23 residues. The CDR3 is CACDTVTIRILGDKGGNTDKLIF. The CDR3 DNA sequence: TGTGCCTGTGACACCGTTACCATAAGAATACTGGGGGATAAAGGGGGCAACACCGATAAACTCATCTTT.

V is TRDV2 and J is TRDJ1; 7 nucleotides match TRDD3. CDR3 size: 15 residues. J lost 4 bases, V lost 0 bases, and 7 bases had no gene match. CDR1 GEAIGNYY and CDR2 EKD come from the germline V gene. CDR3 region: CACDTVGIEDDKLIF. DNA of the CDR3: TGTGCCTGTGACACCGTGGGGATAGAGGACGATAAACTCATCTTT.

In DNA form, the CDR3 reads TGTGCCTCCAACGGGCTGGGGGATACCGCATCCGATAAACTCATCTTT. This codes for CASNGLGDTASDKLIF. The chain couples TRDV2 to TRDJ1, with 11 bases lining up with TRDD3. Germline V CDR1 and CDR2: GEAIGNYY, EKD. Trimming removed 8 bases from V and 3 bases from J; junction bases left unmatched: 13. CDR3 length equals 16 residues.

This clone came up a few times. The chain recombines TRDV2 with TRDJ1; 7 bases match TRDD3. V gave up 1 base and J gave up 0 bases; unmatched junction bases: 10. In germline, CDR1 is GEAIGNYY, CDR2 EKD. CDR3 size: 17 residues. The chain's CDR3 is CACDTAGGYPHTDKLIF. The CDR3 region has the DNA TGTGCCTGTGACACTGCTGGGGGCTACCCCCACACCGATAAACTCATCTTT.

The chain joins TRDV2 to TRDJ1, with D uncertain. Per the germline V gene, CDR1 is GEAIGNYY and CDR2 is EKD. This CDR3 spans 17 amino acids. Trimming shortened V by 1 base and J by 0 bases, and 17 bases separated the two germline ends. The CDR3 sequence is CACDTVGTSRNTDKLIF. The CDR3 DNA follows: TGTGCCTGTGACACTGTTGGAACGTCCCGCAACACCGATAAACTCATCTTT.